Listed below are T cell receptor beta chains from one sample, sequenced in a study of Graves' ophthalmopathy and Graves' hyperthyroidism. TCRdb independently ran MiXCR on the multiplex PCR reads; one entry per CDR3 protein. The table records approximately 640,000 distinct CDR3 sequences, roughly two fifths of them present only once. The sample taken for sequencing was peripheral blood. Receptor source: an adult man with Graves' ophthalmopathy. Each CDR3 is given with its conserved first and last residue.

j_gene: TRBJ1-2; v_gene: TRBV7-9; CDR3aa: CASQGAFGYTF
j_gene: TRBJ1-2; v_gene: TRBV19; CDR3aa: CASSMDRDSLPGYTF
j_gene: TRBJ2-5; v_gene: TRBV20-1; CDR3aa: CSARDGQGGEIQYF
j_gene: TRBJ1-2; v_gene: TRBV12-3/TRBV12-4; CDR3aa: CASSLWTSPRDGYTF
j_gene: TRBJ1-1; v_gene: TRBV9; CDR3aa: CASRPSGANTEAFF
j_gene: TRBJ2-5; v_gene: TRBV19; CDR3aa: CASSTSGTQYF
j_gene: TRBJ2-5; v_gene: TRBV7-8; CDR3aa: CASSPRGQAKETQYF
j_gene: TRBJ2-7; v_gene: TRBV7-2; CDR3aa: CAIPLSGRYEQYF
j_gene: TRBJ2-7; v_gene: TRBV29-1; CDR3aa: CSLGGAYEQYF
j_gene: TRBJ2-2; v_gene: TRBV5-4; CDR3aa: CAGALPAGVVTGELFF
j_gene: TRBJ1-1; v_gene: TRBV7-2; CDR3aa: CASSLWGLTEAFF